This T cell receptor beta chain is drawn from a study of shared clonotypes between healthy human individuals. Study conclusions and caveats: Tissue TCR repertoires likely differ from these blood-only repertoires.

Study processing details: There were no quality scores in the junction-only immunoSEQ sequences, so filtering differed. The repertoire was sequenced with immunoSEQ multiplex PCR; TCRdb's copy has only in-frame clones and lacks some. For V, J and clone size, that table is used; D and trimming come from the DNA. The table shows under 1,900,000 clones, with 98% to 99% occurring only once. Partitioning of CD4+ cells yielded a CD45RA+ naive subset and a CD45RA-negative memory subset. Concerning this clone: The antigen remains unidentified.

The CDR3 has 14 residues. Germline CDR1 is MDHEN and CDR2 is SYDVKM. V lost 5 bases, J lost 8 bases, and 18 bases lay in between. The origin of this receptor is a man younger than 45 in good health. Sequenced sample: naive CD4+ T cells sorted from blood. The subset is: CD45RA+ positively selected. This chain joins TRBV28 and TRBJ1-2; D unclear. The CDR3 nucleotides read TGTGCCAGCAGTCCTCACAGTGGGAGGGAAGGCTACACCTTC. This codes for CASSPHSGREGYTF.